This T cell receptor (beta chain) was captured in a study of T cells after yellow fever vaccination. Study context: SMART-Seq v4 Ultra Low Input handled preparation of low-cell-number fractions.

Concerning this clonotype itself: The antigen is unknown.

The CDR3 loop spans 15 amino acids. Germline CDR1 SGHRS, CDR2 YFSETQ. V was cut by 6 bases and J by 4 bases, with 16 bases left in between. TCRdb re-called the 5' RACE reads through MiXCR, storing one row per CDR3 protein. There are approximately 340,000 distinct CDR3 sequences in the sample; 8.7% occur only once, and more than 15% lies in the top ten. Study results and limitations: Reappearance after the booster was observed for most primary-vaccination clones (around 96% CD4, just over 85% CD8). Clonotypes found in both CD4 and CD8 compartments made up a small share.

The clonotype originates from a man younger than 35 who received the YFV17D yellow fever vaccine. The rearrangement uses TRBV5-1 and TRBJ2-2; D tentatively reads TRBD1 or TRBD2 (6 bases each). The sequencing here drew on PBMCs, taken on the day of the first yellow fever vaccination. This chain's CDR3 is CASTRGGGRTGELFF. In nucleotides, the CDR3 is TGCGCCAGCACCCGAGGGGGAGGTCGCACCGGGGAGCTGTTTTTT. Full variable domain (missing parts from reference TRBV5-1 and TRBJ2-2): KAGVTQTPRYLIKTRGQQVTLSCSPISGHRSVSWYQQTPGQGLQFLFEYFSETQRNKGNFPGRFSGRQFSNSRSEMNVSTLELGDSALYLCASTRGGGRTGELFFGEGSRLTVL.